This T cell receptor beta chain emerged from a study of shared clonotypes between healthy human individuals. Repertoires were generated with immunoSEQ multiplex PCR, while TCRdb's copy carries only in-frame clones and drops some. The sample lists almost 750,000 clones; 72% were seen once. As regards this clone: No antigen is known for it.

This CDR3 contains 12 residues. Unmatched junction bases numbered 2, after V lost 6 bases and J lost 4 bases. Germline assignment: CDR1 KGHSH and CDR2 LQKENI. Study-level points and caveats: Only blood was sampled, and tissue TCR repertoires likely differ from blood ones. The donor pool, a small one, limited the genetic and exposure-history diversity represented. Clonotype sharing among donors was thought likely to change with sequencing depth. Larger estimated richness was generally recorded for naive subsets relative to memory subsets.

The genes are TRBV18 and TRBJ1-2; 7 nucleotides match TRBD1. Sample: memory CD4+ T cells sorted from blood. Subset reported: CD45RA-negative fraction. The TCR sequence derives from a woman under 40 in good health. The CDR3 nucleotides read TGTGCCAGCTCCGGACAGGCCTATGGCTACACCTTC. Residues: CASSGQAYGYTF.